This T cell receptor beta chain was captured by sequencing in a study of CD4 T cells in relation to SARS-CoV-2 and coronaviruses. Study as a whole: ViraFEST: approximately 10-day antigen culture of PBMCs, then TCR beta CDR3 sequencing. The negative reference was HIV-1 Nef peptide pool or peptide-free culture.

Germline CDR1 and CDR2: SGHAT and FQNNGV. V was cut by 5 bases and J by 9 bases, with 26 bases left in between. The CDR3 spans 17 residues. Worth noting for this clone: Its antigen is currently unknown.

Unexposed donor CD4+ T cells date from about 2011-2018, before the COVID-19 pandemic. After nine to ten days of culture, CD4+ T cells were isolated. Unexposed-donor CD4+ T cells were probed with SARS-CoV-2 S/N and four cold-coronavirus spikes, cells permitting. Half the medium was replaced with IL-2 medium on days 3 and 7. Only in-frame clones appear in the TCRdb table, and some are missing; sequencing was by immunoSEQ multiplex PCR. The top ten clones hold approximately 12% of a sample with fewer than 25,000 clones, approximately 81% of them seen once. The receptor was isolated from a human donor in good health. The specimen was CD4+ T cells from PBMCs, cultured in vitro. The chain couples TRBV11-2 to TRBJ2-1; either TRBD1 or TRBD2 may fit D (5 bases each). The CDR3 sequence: CASSQRGPLLGVFEQFF. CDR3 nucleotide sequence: TGTGCCAGCAGCCAAAGGGGCCCCCTACTAGGTGTGTTTGAGCAGTTCTTC. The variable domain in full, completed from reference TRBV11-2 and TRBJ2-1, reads EAGVAQSPRYKIIEKRQSVAFWCNPISGHATLYWYQQILGQGPKLLIQFQNNGVVDDSQLPKDRFSAERLKGVDSTLKIQPAKLEDSAVYLCASSQRGPLLGVFEQFFGPGTRLTVL.